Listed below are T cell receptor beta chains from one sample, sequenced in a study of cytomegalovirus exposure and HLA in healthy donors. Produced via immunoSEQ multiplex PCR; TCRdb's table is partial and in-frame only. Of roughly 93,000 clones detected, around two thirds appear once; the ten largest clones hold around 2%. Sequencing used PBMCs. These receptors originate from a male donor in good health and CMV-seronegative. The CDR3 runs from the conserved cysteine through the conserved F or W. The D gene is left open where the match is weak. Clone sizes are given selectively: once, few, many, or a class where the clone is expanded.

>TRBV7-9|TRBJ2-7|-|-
TGTGCCAGCACCCCCGGGACCGGGAGCTCCTACGAGCAGTACTTC
CASTPGTGSSYEQYF
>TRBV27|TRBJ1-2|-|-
TGTGCCAGCAGTAACTACAGGGTGTCGGACTATGGCTACACCTTC
CASSNYRVSDYGYTF
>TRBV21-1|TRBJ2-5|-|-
TGTGCCAGCAGCAAAGTTAGAGTAGAGGGAGTTGGAGAGACCCAGTACTTC
CASSKVRVEGVGETQYF
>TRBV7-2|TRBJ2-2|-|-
TGTGCCAGCAGCTCCCAGGGGGGTTACACCGGGGAGCTGTTTTTT
CASSSQGGYTGELFF
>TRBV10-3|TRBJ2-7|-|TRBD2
TGTGCCATCAGTGGAAGGACTAGCGGAAACTACGAGCAGTACTTC
CAISGRTSGNYEQYF
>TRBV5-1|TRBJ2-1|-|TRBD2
TGCGCCAGCAGTACGGGACTAGCGCATTACAATGAGCAGTTCTTC
CASSTGLAHYNEQFF
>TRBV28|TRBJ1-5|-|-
TGTGCCAGTTTCTCGGGGAGGAGAAATCAGCCCCAGCATTTT
CASFSGRRNQPQHF
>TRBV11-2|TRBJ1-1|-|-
TGTGCCAGCACCTACTCCTGGGGGGCTGAAGCTTTCTTT
CASTYSWGAEAFF
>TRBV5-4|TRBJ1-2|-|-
TGTGCCAGCAGCTTTGAATATTGGGAGGCGGACTACTATGGCTACACCTTC
CASSFEYWEADYYGYTF
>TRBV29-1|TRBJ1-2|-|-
TGCAGCGTTGAAGATCTTACTGATGGCTACACCTTC
CSVEDLTDGYTF
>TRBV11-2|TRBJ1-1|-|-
TGTGCCAGCAGCTTAGGGACAGAGAACACTGAAGCTTTCTTT
CASSLGTENTEAFF
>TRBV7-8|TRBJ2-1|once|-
TGTGCCAGCAGCACGAGCTTGGGCCAGCAGTTCTTC
CASSTSLGQQFF
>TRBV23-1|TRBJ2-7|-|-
TGCGCCAGCAGTCACCTGAGGACTAACCACGAGCAGTACTTC
CASSHLRTNHEQYF
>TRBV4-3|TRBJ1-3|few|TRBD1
TGCGCCAGCAGCCAGATGCAGGGGGCTGGAAACACCATATATTTT
CASSQMQGAGNTIYF
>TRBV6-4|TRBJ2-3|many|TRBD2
TGTGCCAGCAGTTCCGGGACTAGCGGGTCAGATACGCAGTATTTT
CASSSGTSGSDTQYF
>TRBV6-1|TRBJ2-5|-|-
TGTGCCAGCAGTGAATCCCCCCAGGGAACCCAAGAGACCCAGTACTTC
CASSESPQGTQETQYF
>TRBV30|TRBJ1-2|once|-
TGTGCCTGGAGGACGGGTAACTATGGCTACACCTTC
CAWRTGNYGYTF
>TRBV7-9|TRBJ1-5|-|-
TGTGCCAGCAGTTTAGAGGCGCCCGGGGGTGCCCAGCATTTT
CASSLEAPGGAQHF